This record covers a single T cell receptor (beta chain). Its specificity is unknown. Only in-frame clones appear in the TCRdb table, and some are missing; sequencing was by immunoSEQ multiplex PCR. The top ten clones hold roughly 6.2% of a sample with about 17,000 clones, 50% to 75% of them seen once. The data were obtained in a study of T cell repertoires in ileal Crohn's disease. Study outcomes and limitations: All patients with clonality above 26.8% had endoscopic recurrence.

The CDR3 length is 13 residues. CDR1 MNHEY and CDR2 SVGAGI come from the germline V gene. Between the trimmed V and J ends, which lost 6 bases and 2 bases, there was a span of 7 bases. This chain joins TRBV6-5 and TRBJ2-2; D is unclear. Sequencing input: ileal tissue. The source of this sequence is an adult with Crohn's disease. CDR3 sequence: CASRRSNTGELFF. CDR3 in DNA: TGTGCCAGCAGGCGATCAAACACCGGGGAGCTGTTTTTT.